Listed below are T cell receptor beta chains from one sample, sequenced in a study of cytomegalovirus exposure and HLA in healthy donors. The assay was immunoSEQ multiplex PCR, and TCRdb's table has in-frame clones only and misses some. The profile shows roughly 250,000 clones, around four fifths of them singletons. Sample: PBMCs. These receptors originate from a woman aged 40 to 50 in good health and CMV-seropositive. CDR3s include the opening cysteine and the closing phenylalanine or tryptophan. Fields, in order: CDR3 length, J gene, V gene, clone size, D gene, CDR3 protein, CDR3 DNA. The D gene is left open where the match is weak. Size tells how often a clone was seen (once, few, many) or the class of an expanded clone, and some rows leave it out.

len: 18; j_gene: TRBJ1-5; v_gene: TRBV19; abundance: .; d_gene: .; CDR3aa: CASSMFRGGVLSNQPQHF; CDR3nt: TGTGCCAGTAGTATGTTTCGGGGCGGGGTTCTTAGCAATCAGCCCCAGCATTTT
len: 18; j_gene: TRBJ2-7; v_gene: TRBV6-4; abundance: once; d_gene: .; CDR3aa: CASSEDRGAWDFSYEQYF; CDR3nt: TGTGCCAGCAGTGAAGATCGGGGGGCGTGGGACTTCTCCTACGAGCAGTACTTC
len: 16; j_gene: TRBJ1-3; v_gene: TRBV5-1; abundance: .; d_gene: TRBD1; CDR3aa: CASSSGTGPGGNTIYF; CDR3nt: TGCGCCAGCAGCTCGGGGACAGGGCCGGGGGGAAACACCATATATTTT
len: 15; j_gene: TRBJ1-2; v_gene: TRBV2; abundance: .; d_gene: TRBD1; CDR3aa: CASSKPDRIDYGYTF; CDR3nt: TGTGCCAGCAGTAAACCGGACAGGATAGACTATGGCTACACCTTC
len: 14; j_gene: TRBJ2-5; v_gene: TRBV6-5; abundance: .; d_gene: .; CDR3aa: CASSYSLSQGRQYF; CDR3nt: TGTGCCAGCAGTTACTCCTTATCACAGGGCCGGCAGTACTTC
len: 15; j_gene: TRBJ1-6; v_gene: TRBV9; abundance: few; d_gene: .; CDR3aa: CASSGGEGTNSPLHF; CDR3nt: TGTGCCAGCAGTGGCGGGGAGGGAACTAATTCACCCCTCCACTTT
len: 14; j_gene: TRBJ1-5; v_gene: TRBV19; abundance: .; d_gene: TRBD1; CDR3aa: CAGGTGVNNQPQHF; CDR3nt: TGTGCCGGGGGGACAGGGGTTAACAATCAGCCCCAGCATTTT
len: 17; j_gene: TRBJ1-3; v_gene: TRBV5-6; abundance: .; d_gene: TRBD1; CDR3aa: CASSLSALNRGRNTIYF; CDR3nt: TGTGCCAGCAGCTTGAGTGCCCTAAACAGGGGCCGAAACACCATATATTTT
len: 12; j_gene: TRBJ1-1; v_gene: TRBV7-3; abundance: .; d_gene: TRBD1; CDR3aa: CASSGTGTEAFF; CDR3nt: TGTGCCAGCAGCGGGACAGGGACTGAAGCTTTCTTT
len: 14; j_gene: TRBJ1-3; v_gene: TRBV7-9; abundance: .; d_gene: .; CDR3aa: CASSHDISGNTIYF; CDR3nt: TGTGCCAGCAGCCACGACATCTCTGGAAACACCATATATTTT
len: 19; j_gene: TRBJ2-2; v_gene: TRBV5-1; abundance: .; d_gene: TRBD1; CDR3aa: CASSPATRTGLKGAGELFF; CDR3nt: TGCGCCAGCAGCCCAGCCACCCGGACAGGGCTTAAGGGGGCCGGGGAGCTGTTTTTT
len: 16; j_gene: TRBJ2-5; v_gene: TRBV11-2; abundance: .; d_gene: TRBD2; CDR3aa: CASSQGVAGGQETQYF; CDR3nt: TGTGCCAGCAGCCAGGGGGTAGCGGGAGGCCAAGAGACCCAGTACTTC
len: 15; j_gene: TRBJ2-3; v_gene: TRBV19; abundance: .; d_gene: .; CDR3aa: CASRGGSLGTDTQYF; CDR3nt: TGTGCCAGTAGAGGGGGTTCCCTCGGCACAGATACGCAGTATTTT
len: 13; j_gene: TRBJ1-3; v_gene: TRBV19; abundance: .; d_gene: .; CDR3aa: CASRRDTGNTIYF; CDR3nt: TGTGCCAGTAGACGGGACACTGGAAACACCATATATTTT
len: 19; j_gene: TRBJ1-2; v_gene: TRBV27; abundance: .; d_gene: .; CDR3aa: CASSFRGTGTITSPYGYTF; CDR3nt: TGTGCCAGCAGTTTCCGCGGCACAGGGACTATTACTAGCCCCTATGGCTACACCTTC
len: 14; j_gene: TRBJ2-1; v_gene: TRBV30; abundance: once; d_gene: TRBD2; CDR3aa: CAWKMGLAGEWKFF; CDR3nt: TGTGCCTGGAAAATGGGGCTAGCGGGAGAATGGAAGTTCTTC
len: 11; j_gene: TRBJ2-7; v_gene: TRBV2; abundance: .; d_gene: .; CDR3aa: CASSGSYEQYF; CDR3nt: TGTGCCAGCAGTGGCTCCTACGAGCAGTACTTC
len: 15; j_gene: TRBJ2-6; v_gene: TRBV2; abundance: .; d_gene: .; CDR3aa: CASSGGFSGANVLTF; CDR3nt: TGTGCCAGCAGTGGCGGTTTCTCTGGGGCCAACGTCCTGACTTTC
len: 13; j_gene: TRBJ1-2; v_gene: TRBV9; abundance: .; d_gene: .; CDR3aa: CASSPRGGVGYTF; CDR3nt: TGTGCCAGCAGCCCAAGAGGGGGTGTAGGCTACACCTTC
len: 12; j_gene: TRBJ2-7; v_gene: TRBV28; abundance: .; d_gene: TRBD1; CDR3aa: CASSTGGREQYF; CDR3nt: TGTGCCAGCAGTACAGGGGGCCGCGAGCAGTACTTC
len: 13; j_gene: TRBJ1-2; v_gene: TRBV30; abundance: .; d_gene: .; CDR3aa: CAWTSGSNYGYTF; CDR3nt: TGTGCCTGGACTAGCGGTTCTAACTATGGCTACACCTTC
len: 15; j_gene: TRBJ1-6; v_gene: TRBV30; abundance: .; d_gene: .; CDR3aa: CAYQKTGSYNSPLHF; CDR3nt: TGTGCCTACCAAAAAACGGGTTCCTATAATTCACCCCTCCACTTT
len: 14; j_gene: TRBJ1-4; v_gene: TRBV5-1; abundance: .; d_gene: .; CDR3aa: CASSLGDRNEKLFF; CDR3nt: TGCGCCAGCAGCTTGGGAGATCGTAATGAAAAACTGTTTTTT
len: 14; j_gene: TRBJ1-1; v_gene: TRBV2; abundance: .; d_gene: .; CDR3aa: CASTLQGRNTEAFF; CDR3nt: TGTGCCAGCACCCTACAGGGAAGGAACACTGAAGCTTTCTTT
len: 16; j_gene: TRBJ1-4; v_gene: TRBV5-4; abundance: .; d_gene: TRBD1; CDR3aa: CASSQVRTGTNEKLFF; CDR3nt: TGTGCCAGCAGCCAAGTACGGACAGGCACTAATGAAAAACTGTTTTTT
len: 15; j_gene: TRBJ2-7; v_gene: TRBV2; abundance: .; d_gene: TRBD2; CDR3aa: CASRALAGGFHEQYF; CDR3nt: TGTGCCAGCAGGGCACTAGCGGGAGGGTTCCACGAGCAGTACTTC
len: 16; j_gene: TRBJ1-1; v_gene: TRBV5-6; abundance: .; d_gene: TRBD1; CDR3aa: CASSLVGLGQGAEAFF; CDR3nt: TGTGCCAGCAGCTTGGTTGGTTTGGGACAGGGCGCTGAAGCTTTCTTT
len: 16; j_gene: TRBJ1-4; v_gene: TRBV4-2; abundance: once; d_gene: .; CDR3aa: CASSESAASTNEKLFF; CDR3nt: TGTGCCAGCAGCGAAAGTGCGGCTTCAACTAATGAAAAACTGTTTTTT
len: 14; j_gene: TRBJ2-3; v_gene: TRBV28; abundance: .; d_gene: TRBD1; CDR3aa: CASRTGGLADTQYF; CDR3nt: TGTGCCAGCAGAACAGGGGGCTTGGCAGATACGCAGTATTTT
len: 15; j_gene: TRBJ2-4; v_gene: TRBV7-2; abundance: .; d_gene: .; CDR3aa: CASSLGGAAKNIQYF; CDR3nt: TGTGCCAGCAGCTTAGGCGGGGCAGCCAAAAACATTCAGTACTTC
len: 13; j_gene: TRBJ2-1; v_gene: TRBV18; abundance: .; d_gene: .; CDR3aa: CASSVGGANEQFF; CDR3nt: TGTGCCAGCTCAGTAGGCGGGGCTAATGAGCAGTTCTTC
len: 20; j_gene: TRBJ1-1; v_gene: TRBV9; abundance: once; d_gene: TRBD1; CDR3aa: CASSSLRHRQGGILTTEAFF; CDR3nt: TGTGCCAGCAGCTCCCTGCGACACCGACAGGGCGGGATTTTGACCACTGAAGCTTTCTTT
len: 15; j_gene: TRBJ1-2; v_gene: TRBV6-5; abundance: .; d_gene: TRBD1; CDR3aa: CATTLGQGVNYGYTF; CDR3nt: TGTGCCACGACCCTGGGACAGGGCGTTAACTATGGCTACACCTTC
len: 16; j_gene: TRBJ2-3; v_gene: TRBV10-3; abundance: .; d_gene: .; CDR3aa: CAISEPTRSGTDTQYF; CDR3nt: TGTGCCATCAGTGAGCCGACACGATCTGGCACAGATACGCAGTATTTT
len: 15; j_gene: TRBJ1-4; v_gene: TRBV6-6; abundance: .; d_gene: TRBD1; CDR3aa: CASSWDRGRQEKLFF; CDR3nt: TGTGCCAGCAGTTGGGACAGGGGGCGGCAGGAAAAACTGTTTTTT
len: 14; j_gene: TRBJ1-2; v_gene: TRBV27; abundance: .; d_gene: .; CDR3aa: CASSLSSHFYGYTF; CDR3nt: TGTGCCAGCAGTTTATCCTCCCACTTCTATGGCTACACCTTC
len: 13; j_gene: TRBJ1-5; v_gene: TRBV6-6; abundance: .; d_gene: .; CDR3aa: CASSQYSDQPQHF; CDR3nt: TGTGCCAGCAGCCAATACTCCGATCAGCCCCAGCATTTT
len: 13; j_gene: TRBJ1-1; v_gene: TRBV19; abundance: .; d_gene: .; CDR3aa: CASTVSLNTEAFF; CDR3nt: TGTGCCAGTACGGTGAGTTTGAACACTGAAGCTTTCTTT
len: 13; j_gene: TRBJ2-1; v_gene: TRBV5-1; abundance: .; d_gene: .; CDR3aa: CASSLKSDNEQFF; CDR3nt: TGCGCCAGCAGCCTCAAGAGCGACAATGAGCAGTTCTTC
len: 17; j_gene: TRBJ2-1; v_gene: TRBV15; abundance: once; d_gene: TRBD1; CDR3aa: CATSPNKTGGSYNEQFF; CDR3nt: TGTGCCACCAGTCCGAACAAGACAGGGGGCTCCTACAATGAGCAGTTCTTC
len: 16; j_gene: TRBJ1-3; v_gene: TRBV7-9; abundance: once; d_gene: .; CDR3aa: CASSYLLEAVGNTIYF; CDR3nt: TGTGCCAGCAGCTATCTCCTCGAGGCAGTTGGAAACACCATATATTTT